The clone carrying this T cell receptor beta chain was observed a handful of times. The sample is drawn from a study of blood T cell repertoires in COVID-19. Background on the study: COVID-19 samples, acute and convalescent, were from the United States, Italy and Spain. T cells, B-cell-depleted T cells, or PBMCs provided the cDNA or gDNA that served as material.

Original methodology: Reference gene primers were amplified, and this amplification served to estimate nucleated cell counts. Clones were read by immunoSEQ multiplex PCR, and TCRdb kept only the in-frame ones, dropping some. V and J calls and clone size are given by that table; D and trimming were obtained from the DNA. The sample carries fewer than 60,000 clones, around nine tenths recorded once. The CDR3 contains 13 residues. The trim removed 7 bases at V and 0 bases at J, leaving 3 bases unmatched. Seattle researchers signed up patients amid active infection and tracked them longitudinally. The sample comprised peripheral blood. V and J are TRBV12-3 or TRBV12-4 and TRBJ2-7, with 7 positions matching TRBD1. The source of this sequence is a woman aged 55-70 years with COVID-19, enrolled during active disease. This chain's CDR3 is CASTRDSSYEQYF. The CDR3 DNA is TGTGCCAGCACCAGGGACAGCTCCTACGAGCAGTACTTC.